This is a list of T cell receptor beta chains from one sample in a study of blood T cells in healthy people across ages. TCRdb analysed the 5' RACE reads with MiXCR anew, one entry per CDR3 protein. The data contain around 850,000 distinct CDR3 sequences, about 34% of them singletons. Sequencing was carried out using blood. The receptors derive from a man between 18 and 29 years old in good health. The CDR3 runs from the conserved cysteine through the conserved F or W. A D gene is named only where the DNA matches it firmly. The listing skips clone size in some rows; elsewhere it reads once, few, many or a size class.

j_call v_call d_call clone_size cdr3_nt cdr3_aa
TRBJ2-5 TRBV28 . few TGTGCCAGCAGTCCGACGGGCATAGTAGAGACCCAGTACTTC CASSPTGIVETQYF
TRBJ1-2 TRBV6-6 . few TGTGCCAGCAGTAAAGGACAGCGGATGAGGGGCTACACCTTC CASSKGQRMRGYTF
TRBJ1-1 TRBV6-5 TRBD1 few TGTGCCAGCAGTTACCCCAAGGGACAGGGAGGTGGTATCACTGAAGCTTTCTTT CASSYPKGQGGGITEAFF
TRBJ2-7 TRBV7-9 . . TGTGCCGGCAGCTTGGCAGGGTCCTACAATGAGCAGTACTTC CAGSLAGSYNEQYF
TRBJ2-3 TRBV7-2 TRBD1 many TGTGCCAGCAGCTTAGAGCGGACAGGGGTCACAGATACGCAGTATTTT CASSLERTGVTDTQYF
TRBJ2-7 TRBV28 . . TGTGCCAGCAGTTTATATCGCAGGGGGGACCGCGAACCTGAGCAGTACTTC CASSLYRRGDREPEQYF
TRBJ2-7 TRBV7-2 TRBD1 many TGTGCCAGCAGCTTGGACTCTACAGGGGGGTACGAGCAGTACTTC CASSLDSTGGYEQYF
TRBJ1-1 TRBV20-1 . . TGCAGTGCTAGAAGACCGCGCTGGGAACAGAACACTGAAGCTTTCTTT CSARRPRWEQNTEAFF
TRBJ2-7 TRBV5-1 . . TGCGCCAGCACAGCAAACCCGACCTACGAGCAGTACTTC CASTANPTYEQYF
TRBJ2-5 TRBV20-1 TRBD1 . TGCAGTGCTAGTTGGGGGGGACAGGGAGTGATTGAGCAGTACTTC CSASWGGQGVIEQYF
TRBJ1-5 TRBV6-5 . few TGTGCCACCGGCGTTGATCACCGACCCCAGCATTTT CATGVDHRPQHF
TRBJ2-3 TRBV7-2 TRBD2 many TGTGCCAGCAGCTTCCCCGGACTAGCGGGGGAGACGCAGTATTTT CASSFPGLAGETQYF
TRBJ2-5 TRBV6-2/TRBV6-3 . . TGTGCCAGCAGTAACTCGGACGGCCGGCAAGAGACCCAGTACTTC CASSNSDGRQETQYF
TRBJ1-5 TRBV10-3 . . TGTGCCATCAGTGAAGAGGGCTTAAGTCAGCCCCAGCATTTT CAISEEGLSQPQHF
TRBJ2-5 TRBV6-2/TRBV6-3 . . TGTGCCAGCAGTGAAGACAGTCTCCAAGAGACCCAGTACTTC CASSEDSLQETQYF
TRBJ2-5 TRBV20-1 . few TGCAGTGCCTTAGAGAGCTCGTACAATGAGCAGTACTTC CSALESSYNEQYF
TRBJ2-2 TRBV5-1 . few TGCGCCAGCAGCGCCGGGGGCGGGACGAACACCGGGGAGCTGTTTTTT CASSAGGGTNTGELFF
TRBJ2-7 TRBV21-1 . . TGTGCCAGCAGCAAAGACGAGACAGGGGAGGCCTACGAGCAGTACTTC CASSKDETGEAYEQYF
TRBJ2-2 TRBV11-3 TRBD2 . TGTGCCAGCAGCGCAGCGGGATACACCGGGGAGCTGTTTTTT CASSAAGYTGELFF
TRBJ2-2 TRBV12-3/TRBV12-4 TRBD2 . TGTGCCAGCAGTCGGGGGGGGTACACCGGGGAGCTGTTTTTT CASSRGGYTGELFF
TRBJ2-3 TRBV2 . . TGTGCCAGCAAAATTAACGGACAACTCACAGATACGCAGTATTTT CASKINGQLTDTQYF
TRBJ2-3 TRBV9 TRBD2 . TGTGCCAGCAGCCCCGGGACTAGGGGGGGACCGCGCACAGATACGCAGTATTTT CASSPGTRGGPRTDTQYF
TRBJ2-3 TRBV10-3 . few TGTGCCATCAGTGAGTCGGAGGTGGTGGATACGCAGTATTTT CAISESEVVDTQYF
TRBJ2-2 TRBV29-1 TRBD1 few TGCAGCGTCGTGACAGGGACCGCGAACACCGGGGAGCTGTTTTTT CSVVTGTANTGELFF
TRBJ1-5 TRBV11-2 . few TGTGCCAGCAGCTTAACAGGGCTGGGGAATCAGCCCCAGCATTTT CASSLTGLGNQPQHF
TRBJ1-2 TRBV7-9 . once TGTGCCAGCAGCTTAGTCGTCCGGGGCTCCAACTATGGCTACACCTTC CASSLVVRGSNYGYTF
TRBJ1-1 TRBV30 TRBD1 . TGTGCCTGGAGTCCAAGACAGGGGAACACTGAAGCTTTCTTT CAWSPRQGNTEAFF
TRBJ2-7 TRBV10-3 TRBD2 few TGTGCCATCGCCGGGACTAACCGCTTAGGACTGACTAATGAGCAGTACTTC CAIAGTNRLGLTNEQYF
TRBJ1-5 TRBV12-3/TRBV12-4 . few TGTGCCAGCAGCCCGAGGGGGGCCGCCTTTCTCAATCAGCCCCAGCATTTT CASSPRGAAFLNQPQHF
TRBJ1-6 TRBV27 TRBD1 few TGTGCCAGCATGGACAGGTTTAATTCACCCCTCCACTTT CASMDRFNSPLHF
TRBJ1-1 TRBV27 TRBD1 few TGTGCCAGCAGCCCCCAGGGGGCGTACACTGAAGCTTTCTTT CASSPQGAYTEAFF
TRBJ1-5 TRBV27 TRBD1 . TGTGCCAGCACTAGAGGGACAGGGATCAATCAGCCCCAGCATTTT CASTRGTGINQPQHF
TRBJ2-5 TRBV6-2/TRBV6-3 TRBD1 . TGTGCCAGCAGTTCACTTCGCTTACGGACCCACAGGGGATCTGAGCAGTACTTC CASSSLRLRTHRGSEQYF
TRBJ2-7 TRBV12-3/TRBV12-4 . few TGTGCCAGCAGTACCACAGGGATAGAGCAGTACTTC CASSTTGIEQYF
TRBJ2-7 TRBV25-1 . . TGTGCCAGCAGTGAATGGAGCGGGGAGCAGTACTTC CASSEWSGEQYF
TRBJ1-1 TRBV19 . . TGTGCCAGTAGTTCCCACGCGAACACTGAAGCTTTCTTT CASSSHANTEAFF
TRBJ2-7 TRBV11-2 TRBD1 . TGTACCAGCAGCGTGGCCCCGGGACAGTGGTCCTACGAGCAGTACTTC CTSSVAPGQWSYEQYF
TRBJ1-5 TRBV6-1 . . TGTACCAGCGGTCCAGGGGGCAATCAGCCCCAGCATTTT CTSGPGGNQPQHF
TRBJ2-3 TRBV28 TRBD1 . TGTGCCAGCAGTTCACCCGGGACAGGAGGGGATACGCAGTATTTT CASSSPGTGGDTQYF
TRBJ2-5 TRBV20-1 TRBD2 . TGCAGTGCTAGAGAATTGAGACTAGCGGAAGAGACCCAGTACTTC CSARELRLAEETQYF
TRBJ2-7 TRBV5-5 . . TGTGCCAGCAGCCACCCTGTGACCTACGAGCAGTACTTC CASSHPVTYEQYF
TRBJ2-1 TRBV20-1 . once TGCAGTGCTAGAGAGGGCGGGCTGGGGGACAATGAGCAGTTCTTC CSAREGGLGDNEQFF
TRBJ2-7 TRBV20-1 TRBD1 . TGCAGTGCTAGAGACCTCCAGGGGGCCCCCCGCGAGCAGTACTTC CSARDLQGAPREQYF
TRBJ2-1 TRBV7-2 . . TGTGCCAGCAGCCCGCGAGTTGCGATGGGGGGAATGGAGCAGTTCTTC CASSPRVAMGGMEQFF
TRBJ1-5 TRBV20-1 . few TGCAGTGCTAGGGCGACGGACGACCACAATCAGCCCCAGCATTTT CSARATDDHNQPQHF
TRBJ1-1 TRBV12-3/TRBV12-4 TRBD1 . TGTGCCAGCAGTAGGGGGCAAGCGGACACTGAAGCTTTCTTT CASSRGQADTEAFF
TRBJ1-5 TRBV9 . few TGTGCCAGCAGCACGGGGACGAGCAATCAGCCCCAGCATTTT CASSTGTSNQPQHF
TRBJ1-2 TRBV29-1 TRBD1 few TGCAGCGCCCAATCAGGGGGCTATGGCTACACCTTC CSAQSGGYGYTF
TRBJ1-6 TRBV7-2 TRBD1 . TGTGCCAGCAGCTTAGCGACAGACAGGGGGAGATCACCCCTCCACTTT CASSLATDRGRSPLHF
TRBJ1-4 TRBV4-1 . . TGCGCCAGCAGCCTCCTCAGGGGCGGCAATGAAAAACTGTTTTTT CASSLLRGGNEKLFF
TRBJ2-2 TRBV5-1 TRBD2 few TGCGCCAGCAGCTTGTCTAGCGGCCCAAACACCGGGGAGCTGTTTTTT CASSLSSGPNTGELFF
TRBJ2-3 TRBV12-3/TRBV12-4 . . TGTGCCAGTTATAGCCCAGGACAACGCACAGATGCGCAGTATTTT CASYSPGQRTDAQYF